This T cell receptor (beta chain) was observed in a study of OX40 agonist ivuxolimab in advanced cancers. General notes on the study: Ivuxolimab, which targeted the costimulatory receptor OX40 (CD134), was an agonistic, fully human IgG2 monoclonal antibody. Intravenous ivuxolimab was administered to patients every 2 weeks at six dose levels: 0.01, 0.1, 0.3, 1.5, 3 and 10 mg/kg. Of the 52 patients in dose escalation, some 20 had hepatocellular carcinoma, approximately 15 had melanoma, 9 had renal cell carcinoma and 9 had head and neck cancer. In the dose-escalation cohort, more than 75% of patients were male, and the mean age was roughly 60 years, with a range of about 23 to 90. Prior anti-PD-1, anti-PD-L1 or anti-CTLA-4 therapy was permitted, and checkpoint inhibitors had been received by roughly 42% of dose-escalation patients. Partial responses were achieved by three dose-escalation patients, of whom one had hepatocellular carcinoma and two had cutaneous melanoma. The point of sequencing TCRbeta in the periphery was to test whether ivuxolimab changed TCR sequence diversity and drove clonal T-cell expansion. The paper describes the monotherapy dose-escalation part (N of about 47 patients) of the phase I trial of ivuxolimab. Paper-wide results and their limitations: On average, CD8+ T cells showed more expanded clones than CD4+ T cells after ivuxolimab. Low levels of normalized T-cell clonal expansion were also seen in some patients who did not respond. In partial responders in the 0.1-3.0 mg/kg groups, normalized peripheral clonal expansion was found to be among the lowest, especially among CD8+ T cells. At doses from 0.1 to 3.0 mg/kg, clonal expansion was seen in both CD4+ and CD8+ blood T cells between baseline and week 6. The antigen specificity of the clonally expanded peripheral T cells was not determined.

The germline V gene encodes CDR1 SNHLY and CDR2 FYNNEI. The germline ends are 12 bases apart after V is trimmed by 9 bases and J by 0 bases. From the cysteine up to the phenylalanine, the CDR3 has a length of 13 residues. Only the CDR3 portion is preserved as DNA: 39 bases, with reading frame beginning at the first base. For sequencing of the TCRbeta CDR3 region, genomic DNA was extracted from the sorted cells. TCRbeta CDR3 regions were sequenced using the immunoSEQ Assay. Entries here come from immuneACCESS through TCRdb and include only in-frame sequences with V and J called. Some clones fail to appear in such tables; in the studies checked, an unresolved V gene covers under half of the shortfall, and the cause of the remainder is unknown. The sample includes some 38,000 clones, with roughly 92% observed a single time. The ten biggest clones cover about 20% of the sample. A remark on this clone: There is no known antigen for this receptor. Nothing much larger sits one base from this clone, and base qualities are not available.

The trial excluded patients who had a history of autoimmune disease or were on systemic immunosuppression. In every dose cohort, peripheral blood was drawn for TCR sequencing at baseline, cycle 4 day 1, and cycle 7 day 1. Samples came from an open-label, multicenter, first-in-human phase I dose-escalation trial of ivuxolimab. Adults with locally advanced or metastatic head and neck squamous cell, hepatocellular, melanoma or renal cell carcinoma were enrolled in the trial. Before TCR sequencing, CD4+ T cells and CD8+ T cells from peripheral blood were sorted into separate populations. Sequencing used CD4+ or CD8+ T cells sorted from blood, obtained in a trial of the OX40 agonist ivuxolimab. The source is an adult with an advanced solid tumor such as melanoma, head and neck, liver or kidney cancer. The chain joins TRBV2 to TRBJ2-7; no D segment can be confidently identified. The CDR3 has the sequence CARRHASSYEQYF. Read as DNA, the sequence is TGTGCCAGGCGACACGCGAGCTCCTACGAGCAGTACTTC.